Listed below are T cell receptor beta chains from one sample, sequenced in a study of molecular identifiers for immune sequencing clone quantification. TCRdb fed the PCR reads into MiXCR, producing one record per CDR3 protein. Among over 85,000 distinct CDR3 sequences listed, 20% to 25% were seen once. The specimen sequenced was naive CD8+ T cells from blood, with Jurkat cell RNA spiked in. Receptor source: a human donor in good health. Some libraries in this study had Jurkat cell RNA spiked in. Each CDR3 is given with its conserved first and last residue. Expanded clones get a size class; other rows say once, few or many, or leave the size out.

j_call clone_size v_call cdr3_aa
TRBJ2-2 many TRBV12-3/TRBV12-4 CASSPRMPTGAGELFF
TRBJ2-7 many TRBV5-4 CASSLTSGPSYEQYF
TRBJ2-3 many TRBV20-1 CSARDTGLAGGPRTDTQYF
TRBJ1-5 - TRBV6-2/TRBV6-3 CAAGPPGGSHQPQHF
TRBJ1-1 few TRBV6-5 CASSYRGFAEAFF
TRBJ2-1 - TRBV6-6 CASSLEIGTRYYNEQFF
TRBJ2-5 many TRBV6-1 CASSILTGQETQYF
TRBJ1-1 - TRBV7-8 CASSLGDMNTEAFF
TRBJ1-1 many TRBV14 CASSQARGGGTEAFF
TRBJ1-1 - TRBV30 CAWAGSGYTEAFF
TRBJ2-7 few TRBV7-9 CASSPPGSGRIYEQYF
TRBJ2-2 - TRBV5-4 CASRGKTGENTGELFF
TRBJ2-5 many TRBV25-1 CASSDLGPTETQYF
TRBJ2-7 many TRBV5-1 CASSLGASYEQYF
TRBJ2-4 many TRBV29-1 CSVLGDSEAKNIQYF
TRBJ2-7 many TRBV27 CASSRLVDLISYEQYF
TRBJ2-2 - TRBV30 CAWSLGVSGELFF
TRBJ2-7 few TRBV4-2 CASSQDSAGRGYKQYF
TRBJ2-4 - TRBV24-1 CATSDLRDNQNIQYF
TRBJ2-7 - TRBV19 CACSVDGTYEQYF
TRBJ2-5 - TRBV18 CASSLQGQGEPTTQYF
TRBJ2-1 - TRBV7-9 CASSLVTAPSYNEQFF
TRBJ2-3 many TRBV4-3 CASSQAPPTSGRTDTQYF
TRBJ2-3 many TRBV7-9 CASSLMGNTQYF
TRBJ2-1 - TRBV6-4 CASSDVGRPGGEQFF
TRBJ2-7 many TRBV2 CASLERGYYEQYF
TRBJ2-7 many TRBV6-5 CASSYNTGGSYEQYF
TRBJ2-1 many TRBV20-1 CSASFGLEYDEQFF
TRBJ2-5 few TRBV9 CASSVGTSGRETQYF
TRBJ1-4 many TRBV12-3/TRBV12-4 CASSPVLTNEKLFF
TRBJ2-3 many TRBV7-3 CASSVNPSDTQYF
TRBJ2-5 many TRBV20-1 CSARSLAGSRYETQYF
TRBJ2-5 many TRBV5-4 CASSPGLAGQETQYF
TRBJ2-7 many TRBV12-3/TRBV12-4 CASSLEGLAYEQYF
TRBJ2-5 many TRBV14 CASSQDPVGRGSETQYF
TRBJ1-1 many TRBV12-3/TRBV12-4 CASSLATGRGAFF
TRBJ1-1 many TRBV4-3 CASSQDPRTGFNTEAFF
TRBJ1-5 - TRBV6-5 CASSYSMRSDQPQHF
TRBJ1-1 few TRBV29-1 CSGWDGRAFF
TRBJ1-4 many TRBV7-9 CASSSPGEATNEKLFF
TRBJ2-1 - TRBV7-2 CASEGVSYNEQFF
TRBJ2-1 many TRBV28 CASSPGGGPFNEQFF
TRBJ2-7 few TRBV5-1 CASSENYRVSHEQYF
TRBJ2-7 - TRBV27 CASSFIAGTSTYEQYF
TRBJ2-1 many TRBV30 CAWSVKVNEQFF
TRBJ1-2 - TRBV10-2 CASSESISAGAYGYTF
TRBJ1-1 many TRBV20-1 CSAILGMNTEAFF
TRBJ2-3 many TRBV6-5 CASSYSKGGTDTQYF
TRBJ2-3 many TRBV3-1 CASSHTGLGNTDTQYF
TRBJ2-7 - TRBV27 CASSTLAASYEQYF